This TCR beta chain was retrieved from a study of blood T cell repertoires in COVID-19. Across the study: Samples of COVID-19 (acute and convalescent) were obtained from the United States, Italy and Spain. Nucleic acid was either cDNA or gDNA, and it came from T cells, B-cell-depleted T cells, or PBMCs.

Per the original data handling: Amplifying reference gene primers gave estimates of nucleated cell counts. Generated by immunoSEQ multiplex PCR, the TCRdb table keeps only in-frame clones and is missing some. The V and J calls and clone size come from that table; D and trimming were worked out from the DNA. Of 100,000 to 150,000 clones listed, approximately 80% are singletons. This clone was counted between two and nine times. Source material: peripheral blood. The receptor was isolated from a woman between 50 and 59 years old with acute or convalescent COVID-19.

CDR3 loop: CATGAGSTDTQYF. CDR3 nucleotide sequence: TGTGCCACGGGAGCGGGGAGCACAGATACGCAGTATTTT. The chain links TRBV10-3 to TRBJ2-3, with 7 bases aligning to TRBD2. The CDR3 consists of 13 residues. Per germline, CDR1 ENHRY and CDR2 SYGVKD. V trimming: 10 bases; J trimming: 0 bases; junction bases outside the gene matches: 4.